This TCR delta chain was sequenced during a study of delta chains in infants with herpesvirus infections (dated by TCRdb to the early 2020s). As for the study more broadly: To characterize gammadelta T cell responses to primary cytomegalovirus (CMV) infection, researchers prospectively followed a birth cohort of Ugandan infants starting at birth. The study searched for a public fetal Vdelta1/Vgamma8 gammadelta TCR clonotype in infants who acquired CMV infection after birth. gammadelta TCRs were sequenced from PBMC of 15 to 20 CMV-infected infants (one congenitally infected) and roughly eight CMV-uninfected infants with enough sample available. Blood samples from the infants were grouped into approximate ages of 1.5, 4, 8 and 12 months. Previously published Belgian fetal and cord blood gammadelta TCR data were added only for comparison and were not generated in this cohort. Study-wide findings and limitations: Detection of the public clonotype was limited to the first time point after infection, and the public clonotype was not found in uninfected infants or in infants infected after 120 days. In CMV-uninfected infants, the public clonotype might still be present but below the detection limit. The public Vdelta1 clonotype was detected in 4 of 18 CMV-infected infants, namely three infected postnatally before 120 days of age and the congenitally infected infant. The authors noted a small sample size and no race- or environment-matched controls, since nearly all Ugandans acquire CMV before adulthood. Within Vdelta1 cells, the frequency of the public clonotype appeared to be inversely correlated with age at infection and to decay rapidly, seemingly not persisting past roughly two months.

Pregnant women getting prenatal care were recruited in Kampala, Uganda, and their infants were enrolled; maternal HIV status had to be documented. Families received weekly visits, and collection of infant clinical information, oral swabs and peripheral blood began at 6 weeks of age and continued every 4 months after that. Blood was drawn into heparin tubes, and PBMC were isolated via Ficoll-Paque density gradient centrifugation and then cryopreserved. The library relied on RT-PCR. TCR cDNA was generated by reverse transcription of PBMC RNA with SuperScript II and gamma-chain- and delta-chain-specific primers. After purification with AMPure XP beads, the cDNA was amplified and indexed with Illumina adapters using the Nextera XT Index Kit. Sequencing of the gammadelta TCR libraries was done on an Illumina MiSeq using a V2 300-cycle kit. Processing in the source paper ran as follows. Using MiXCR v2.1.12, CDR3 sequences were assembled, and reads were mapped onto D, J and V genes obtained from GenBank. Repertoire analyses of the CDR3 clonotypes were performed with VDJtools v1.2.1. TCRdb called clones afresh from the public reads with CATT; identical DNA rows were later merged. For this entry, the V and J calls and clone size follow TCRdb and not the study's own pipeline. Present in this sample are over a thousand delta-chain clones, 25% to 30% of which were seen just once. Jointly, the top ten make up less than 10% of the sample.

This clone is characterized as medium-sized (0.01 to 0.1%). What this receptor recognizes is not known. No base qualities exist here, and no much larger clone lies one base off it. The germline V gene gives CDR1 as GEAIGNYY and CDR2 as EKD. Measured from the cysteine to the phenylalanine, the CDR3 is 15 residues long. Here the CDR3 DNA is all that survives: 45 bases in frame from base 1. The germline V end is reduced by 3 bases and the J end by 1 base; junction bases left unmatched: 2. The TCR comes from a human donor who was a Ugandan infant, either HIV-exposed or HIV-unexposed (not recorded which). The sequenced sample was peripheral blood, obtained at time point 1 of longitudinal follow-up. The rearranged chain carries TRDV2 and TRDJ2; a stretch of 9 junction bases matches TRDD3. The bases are TGTGCCTGTGACGTACTGGGGGATTTGACAGCACAACTCTTCTTT. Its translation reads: CACDVLGDLTAQLFF.